There are a few counts of the clone carrying this TCR beta chain. What it binds is not known. One junction end disagrees with the germline gene, perhaps due to a read error. The CDR3 runs to 15 residues. Tagging with unique molecular identifiers was a feature of the TCR beta cDNA libraries. One entry per CDR3 protein results from TCRdb running MiXCR on the PCR reads. The sample consists of about 540,000 distinct CDR3 sequences, 30% to 40% of them appearing once. This sample is drawn from a study of post-analysis software for immune sequencing data. Study outcomes and limitations: Significantly decreased normalized Chao1 diversity was recorded for multiple sclerosis patients relative to controls. Pronounced co-clustering by F measure was evident among identically batched samples. Patients carried roughly 5 TRBV segments more frequently than controls did, and TRBV5-6, TRBV5-1 and TRBV20-1 were among them.

The sequence came from a girl aged 2-17 years with multiple sclerosis. The chain employs TRBV12-3 or TRBV12-4 and TRBJ2-7, with D possibly being TRBD2 (6 bases). Sequenced material: blood. The CDR3, as DNA: TGTGCCAGCAGTATAGCGGATACGAGCTCCTACGAGCAGTACTTC. Translated: CASSIADTSSYEQYF.